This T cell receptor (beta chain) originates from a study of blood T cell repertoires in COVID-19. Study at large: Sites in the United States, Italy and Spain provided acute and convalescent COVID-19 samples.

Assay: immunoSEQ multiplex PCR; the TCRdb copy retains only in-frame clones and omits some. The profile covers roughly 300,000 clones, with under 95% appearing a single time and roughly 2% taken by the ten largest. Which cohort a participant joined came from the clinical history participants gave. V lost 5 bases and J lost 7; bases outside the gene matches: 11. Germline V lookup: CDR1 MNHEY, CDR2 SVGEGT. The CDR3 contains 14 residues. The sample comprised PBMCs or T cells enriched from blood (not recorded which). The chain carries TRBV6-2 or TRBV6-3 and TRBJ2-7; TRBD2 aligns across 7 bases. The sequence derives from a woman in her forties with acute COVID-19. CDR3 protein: CASSPTTLADEQYF. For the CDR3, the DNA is TGTGCCAGCAGTCCCACCACCCTAGCGGATGAGCAGTACTTC.